This entry describes one TCR beta chain. The sample comes from a study of shared T cell receptors in the human thymus. The V gene end was trimmed by 0 bases and the J gene end by 2 bases; junction bases not matched to a gene: 7. CDR1 is LNHNV, CDR2 YYDKDF, per germline (reference sequence). The CDR3 extends over 17 amino acids. Assay: immunoSEQ multiplex PCR; the TCRdb copy retains only in-frame clones and omits some. The sample includes about 380,000 clones, approximately 95% of them seen just once. The clonotype originates from a human donor. The genes are TRBV15 and TRBJ2-3; 8 positions match TRBD2. The sample consisted of thymocytes. The CDR3 DNA sequence: TGTGCCACCAGCAGAGATGTCCTAGCGGGCGACACAGATACGCAGTATTTT. Its protein product is CATSRDVLAGDTDTQYF.